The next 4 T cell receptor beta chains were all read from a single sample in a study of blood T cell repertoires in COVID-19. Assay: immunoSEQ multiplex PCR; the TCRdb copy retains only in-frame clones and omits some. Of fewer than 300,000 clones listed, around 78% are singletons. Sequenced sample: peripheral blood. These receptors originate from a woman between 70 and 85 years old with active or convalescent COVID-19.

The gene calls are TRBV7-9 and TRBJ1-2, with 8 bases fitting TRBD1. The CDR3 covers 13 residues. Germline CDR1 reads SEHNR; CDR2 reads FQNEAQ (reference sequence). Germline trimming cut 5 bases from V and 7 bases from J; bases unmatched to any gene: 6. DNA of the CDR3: TGTGCCAGCAGCCCCGGGGACAGGTTTGGCTACACCTTC. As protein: CASSPGDRFGYTF.

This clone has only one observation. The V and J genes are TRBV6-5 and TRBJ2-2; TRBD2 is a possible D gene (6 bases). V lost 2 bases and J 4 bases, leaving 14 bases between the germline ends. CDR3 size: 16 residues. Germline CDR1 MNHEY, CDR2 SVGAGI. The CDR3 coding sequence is TGTGCCAGCAGTTACCACGTGGAGGGGAGCACCGGGGAGCTGTTTTTT. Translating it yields CASSYHVEGSTGELFF.

Here the CDR3 reads CASSPGQGGGNTEAFF. In DNA form, the CDR3 reads TGCGCCAGCAGCCCAGGACAGGGCGGGGGGAACACTGAAGCTTTCTTT. The rearrangement links TRBV5-1 to TRBJ1-1; TRBD1 agrees at 8 bases. Germline V gives CDR1 SGHRS, CDR2 YFSETQ. V dropped 4 bases and J dropped 1; count of bases not matched to a gene: 9. This CDR3 is built from 16 residues.

CDR3 bases: TGTGCCAGCAGTGACCTGACAGGGAACGGTCAGCCCCAGCATTTT. It specifies CASSDLTGNGQPQHF. The J gene is TRBJ1-5, the V gene TRBV2; 7 positions match TRBD1. In germline, CDR1 is SNHLY, CDR2 FYNNEI. Unmatched junction bases numbered 8, after V lost 3 bases and J lost 6 bases. The CDR3 length is 15 residues.